This TCR beta chain originates from a study of blood T cell repertoires in COVID-19. The wider study: Specimens from acute and convalescent COVID-19 originated in the United States, Italy and Spain. Nucleic acid was either cDNA or gDNA, and it came from T cells, B-cell-depleted T cells, or PBMCs.

Study processing details: Cell counts per sample came from amplifying reference gene primers. Sequenced by immunoSEQ multiplex PCR; TCRdb stores in-frame clones only, minus some. That table supplies the V and J calls and clone size; D and trimming were determined from the DNA. The data hold around 150,000 clones, with about 90% observed a single time. The CDR3 runs to 15 residues. J lost 2 bases, V lost 6 bases, and 6 bases had no gene match. The germline CDR1 and CDR2 sequences are LNHDA and SQIVND (reference sequence). This clone was seen a handful of times. This receptor was identified in a woman between 55 and 75 years old with active or convalescent COVID-19. Input material: peripheral blood. J is TRBJ2-7 and V is TRBV19, with 11 nucleotides matching TRBD2. CDR3 in amino acids: CASSNRLAGPYEQYF. The CDR3 DNA reads as TGTGCCAGTAGCAATCGACTAGCGGGGCCCTACGAGCAGTACTTC.